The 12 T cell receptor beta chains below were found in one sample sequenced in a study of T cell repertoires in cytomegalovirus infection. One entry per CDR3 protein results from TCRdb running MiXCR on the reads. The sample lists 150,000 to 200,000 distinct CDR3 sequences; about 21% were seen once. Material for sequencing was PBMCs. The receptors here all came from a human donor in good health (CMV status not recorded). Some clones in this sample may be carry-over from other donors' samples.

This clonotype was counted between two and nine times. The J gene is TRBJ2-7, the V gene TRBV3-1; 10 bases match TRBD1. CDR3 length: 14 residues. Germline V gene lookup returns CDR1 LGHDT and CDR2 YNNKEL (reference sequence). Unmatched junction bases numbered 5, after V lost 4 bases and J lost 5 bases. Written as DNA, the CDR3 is TGTGCCAGCAGCCGGGACAGGGGAGGCAACGAGCAGTACTTC. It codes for CASSRDRGGNEQYF.

The DNA for the CDR3 is TGCAGTGCTAGAGCCGTCGGGGGGAGCGTCAGCTCCTACGAGCAGTACTTC. Residues: CSARAVGGSVSSYEQYF. The V call is TRBV20-1, the J call TRBJ2-7; the match to TRBD2 covers 7 bases. After removal of 1 base from V and 0 bases from J, the junction contained 12 bases not matched to a gene. Germline V gene data show CDR1 as DFQATT and CDR2 as SNEGSKA (reference sequence). The CDR3 is 17 amino acids.

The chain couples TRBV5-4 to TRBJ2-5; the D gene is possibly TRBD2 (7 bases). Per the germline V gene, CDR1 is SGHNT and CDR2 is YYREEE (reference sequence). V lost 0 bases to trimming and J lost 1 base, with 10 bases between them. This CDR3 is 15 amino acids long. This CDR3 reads CASSLGGGPQETQYF. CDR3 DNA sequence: TGTGCCAGCAGCTTGGGCGGGGGCCCCCAAGAGACCCAGTACTTC.

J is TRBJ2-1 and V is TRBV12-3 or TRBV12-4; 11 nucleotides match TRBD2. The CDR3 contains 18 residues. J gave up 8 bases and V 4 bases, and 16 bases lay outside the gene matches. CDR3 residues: CASSSSSGGPGIHYEQFF. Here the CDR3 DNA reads TGTGCCAGCAGTTCCTCTAGCGGGGGGCCCGGGATTCACTATGAGCAGTTCTTC.

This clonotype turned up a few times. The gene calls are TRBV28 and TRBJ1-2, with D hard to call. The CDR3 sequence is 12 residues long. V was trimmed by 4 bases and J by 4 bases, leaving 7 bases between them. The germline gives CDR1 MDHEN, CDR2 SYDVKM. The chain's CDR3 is CASSSPGYGYTF. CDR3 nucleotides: TGTGCCAGCAGTTCGCCGGGCTATGGCTACACCTTC.

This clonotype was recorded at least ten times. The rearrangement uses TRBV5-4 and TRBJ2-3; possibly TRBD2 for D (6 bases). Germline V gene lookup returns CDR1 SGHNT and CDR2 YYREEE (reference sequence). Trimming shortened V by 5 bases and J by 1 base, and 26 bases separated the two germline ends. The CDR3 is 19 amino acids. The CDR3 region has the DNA TGTGCCAGCAGTAGTTTGGGACCGCGGGACCCCAATCGCACAGATACGCAGTATTTT. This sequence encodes CASSSLGPRDPNRTDTQYF.

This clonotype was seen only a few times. The CDR3 sequence: CASSALWGESNQPQHF. CDR3 nucleotides: TGTGCCAGCAGCGCCCTATGGGGGGAGAGCAATCAGCCCCAGCATTTT. The chain joins TRBV12-3 or TRBV12-4 to TRBJ1-5; TRBD1 is a possible D gene (5 bases). The CDR3 consists of 16 residues. V was clipped by 6 bases and J by 1 base, with 16 bases between them.

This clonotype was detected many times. The CDR3 is CASSQEGRDNYGYTF. The CDR3 region has the DNA TGCGCCAGCAGCCAAGAAGGTCGCGACAACTATGGCTACACCTTC. V is TRBV4-1 and J is TRBJ1-2, with no clear D. This CDR3 has 15 residues. Germline V gene lookup returns CDR1 MGHRA and CDR2 YSYEKL. Trimming left V 0 bases short and J 2 bases short, with 10 bases between.

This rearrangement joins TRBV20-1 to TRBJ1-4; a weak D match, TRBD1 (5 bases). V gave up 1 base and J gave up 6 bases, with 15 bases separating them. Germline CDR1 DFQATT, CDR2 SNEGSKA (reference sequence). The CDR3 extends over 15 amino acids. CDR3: CSARVADGGDEKLFF. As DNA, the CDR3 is TGCAGTGCTAGAGTGGCGGATGGAGGGGATGAAAAACTGTTTTTT.

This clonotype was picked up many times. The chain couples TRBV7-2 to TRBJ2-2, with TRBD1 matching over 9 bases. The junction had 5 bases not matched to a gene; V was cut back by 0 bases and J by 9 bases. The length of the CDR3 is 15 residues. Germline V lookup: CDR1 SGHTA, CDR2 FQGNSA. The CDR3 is CASSLATGGVRELFF. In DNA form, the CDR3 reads TGTGCCAGCAGCTTAGCGACAGGGGGTGTCCGGGAGCTGTTTTTT.

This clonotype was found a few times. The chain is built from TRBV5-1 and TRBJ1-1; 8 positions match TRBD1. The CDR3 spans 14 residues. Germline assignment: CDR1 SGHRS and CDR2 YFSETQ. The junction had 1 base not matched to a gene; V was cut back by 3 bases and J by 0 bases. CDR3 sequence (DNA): TGCGCCAGCAGCTCGGGACAGGTGAACACTGAAGCTTTCTTT. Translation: CASSSGQVNTEAFF.

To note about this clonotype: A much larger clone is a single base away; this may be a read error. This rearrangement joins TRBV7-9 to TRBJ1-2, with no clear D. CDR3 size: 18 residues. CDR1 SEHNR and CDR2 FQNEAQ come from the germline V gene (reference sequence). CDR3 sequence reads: CASSPSTLEFAVNFGYTF. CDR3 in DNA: TGTGCCAGCAGCCCCTCAACCCTGGAGTTCGCAGTTAACTTTGGCTACACCTTC.